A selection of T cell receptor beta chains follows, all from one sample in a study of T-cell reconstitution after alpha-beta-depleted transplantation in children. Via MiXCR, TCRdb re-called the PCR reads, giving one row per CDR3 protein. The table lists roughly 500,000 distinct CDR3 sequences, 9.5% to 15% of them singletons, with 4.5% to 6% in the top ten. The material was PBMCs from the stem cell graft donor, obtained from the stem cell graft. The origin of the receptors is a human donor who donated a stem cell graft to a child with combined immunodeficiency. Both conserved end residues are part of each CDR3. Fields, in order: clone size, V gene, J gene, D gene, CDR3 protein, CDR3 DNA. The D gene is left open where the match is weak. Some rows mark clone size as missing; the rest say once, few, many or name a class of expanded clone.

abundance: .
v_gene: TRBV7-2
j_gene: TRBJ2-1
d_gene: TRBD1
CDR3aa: CASSLVGQNYNEQFF
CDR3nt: TGTGCCAGCAGCTTAGTGGGACAGAATTACAATGAGCAGTTCTTC

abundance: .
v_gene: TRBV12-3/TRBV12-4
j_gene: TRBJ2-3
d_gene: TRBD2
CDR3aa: CASSLNGGGGDTQYF
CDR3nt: TGTGCCAGCAGTTTAAACGGGGGGGGAGGAGATACGCAGTATTTT

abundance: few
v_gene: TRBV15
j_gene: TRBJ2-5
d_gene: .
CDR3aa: CATSRGFGETQYF
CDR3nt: TGTGCCACCAGCAGGGGGTTCGGAGAGACCCAGTACTTC

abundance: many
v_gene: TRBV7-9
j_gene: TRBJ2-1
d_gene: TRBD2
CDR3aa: CASSLRLAVHNNEQFF
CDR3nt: TGTGCCAGCAGCTTACGACTAGCGGTACACAACAATGAGCAGTTCTTC

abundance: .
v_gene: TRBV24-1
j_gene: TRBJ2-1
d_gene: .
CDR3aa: CATSDGRGEQFF
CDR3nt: TGTGCCACCAGTGACGGGAGAGGTGAGCAGTTCTTC

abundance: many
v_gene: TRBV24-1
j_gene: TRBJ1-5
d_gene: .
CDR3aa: CATSDGTANQPQHF
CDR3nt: TGTGCCACCAGTGATGGGACGGCCAATCAGCCCCAGCATTTT

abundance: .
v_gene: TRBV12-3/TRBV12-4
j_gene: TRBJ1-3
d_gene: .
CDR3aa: CASRLAAGNTIYF
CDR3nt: TGTGCCAGCAGACTAGCCGCGGGAAACACCATATATTTT

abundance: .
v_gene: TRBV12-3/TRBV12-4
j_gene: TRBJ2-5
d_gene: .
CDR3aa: CASSPDRTRETQYF
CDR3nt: TGTGCCAGCAGTCCCGACAGGACCCGGGAGACCCAGTACTTC

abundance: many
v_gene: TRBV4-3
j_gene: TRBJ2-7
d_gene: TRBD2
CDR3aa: CASSFSLAESSYEQYF
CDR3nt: TGCGCCAGCAGCTTCAGTCTAGCGGAAAGCTCCTACGAGCAGTACTTC

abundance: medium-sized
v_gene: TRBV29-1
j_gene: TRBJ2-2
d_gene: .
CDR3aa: CSVGRNTGELFF
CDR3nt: TGCAGCGTTGGGCGGAACACCGGGGAGCTGTTTTTT

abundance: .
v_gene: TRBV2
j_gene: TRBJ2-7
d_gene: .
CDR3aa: CASSPIVTANPRGQYF
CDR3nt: TGTGCCAGCAGTCCCATCGTGACAGCCAACCCTCGGGGGCAGTACTTC

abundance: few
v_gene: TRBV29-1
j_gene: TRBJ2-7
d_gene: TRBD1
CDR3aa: CSVAGTGNYEQYF
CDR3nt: TGCAGCGTTGCCGGGACAGGGAATTACGAGCAGTACTTC

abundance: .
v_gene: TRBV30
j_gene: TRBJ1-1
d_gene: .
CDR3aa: CALQGGKTEAFF
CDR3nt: TGTGCCTTACAGGGAGGGAAAACTGAAGCTTTCTTT

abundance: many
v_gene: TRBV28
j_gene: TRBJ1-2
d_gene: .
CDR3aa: CASSLDLEYGYTF
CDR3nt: TGTGCCAGCAGCCTCGATCTTGAATATGGCTACACCTTC

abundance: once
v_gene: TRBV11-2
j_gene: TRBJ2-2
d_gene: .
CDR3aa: CASSSSTTGYWETGELFF
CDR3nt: TGTGCCAGCAGTTCGAGCACCACAGGGTACTGGGAGACCGGGGAGCTGTTTTTT

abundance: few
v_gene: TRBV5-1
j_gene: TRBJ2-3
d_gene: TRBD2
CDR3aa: CASRSLAGSTDTQYF
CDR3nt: TGCGCCAGCAGAAGTCTAGCGGGGAGCACAGATACGCAGTATTTT

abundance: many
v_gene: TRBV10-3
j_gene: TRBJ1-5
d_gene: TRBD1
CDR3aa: CAISRDRGINQPQHF
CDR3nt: TGTGCCATCAGCCGGGACAGGGGAATCAATCAGCCCCAGCATTTT

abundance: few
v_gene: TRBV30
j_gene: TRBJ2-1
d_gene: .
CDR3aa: CAWSIVAGNEQFF
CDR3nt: TGTGCCTGGAGTATCGTGGCTGGTAATGAGCAGTTCTTC

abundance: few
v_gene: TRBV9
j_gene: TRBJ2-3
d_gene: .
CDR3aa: CASSVVGFSTDTQYF
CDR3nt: TGTGCCAGCAGCGTAGTCGGGTTCAGCACAGATACGCAGTATTTT

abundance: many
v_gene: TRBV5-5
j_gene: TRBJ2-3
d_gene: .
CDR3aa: CASTRGNVGDTDTQYF
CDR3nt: TGTGCCAGCACTCGGGGGAACGTCGGGGACACAGATACGCAGTATTTT

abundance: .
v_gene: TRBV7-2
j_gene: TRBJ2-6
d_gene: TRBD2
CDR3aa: CASSLSGGSGANVLTF
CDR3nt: TGTGCCAGCAGCCTCTCCGGGGGGAGTGGGGCCAACGTCCTGACTTTC

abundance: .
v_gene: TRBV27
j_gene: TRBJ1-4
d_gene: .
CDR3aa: CASSIPRGF
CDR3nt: TGTGCCAGCAGCATCCCCCGCGGTTTT

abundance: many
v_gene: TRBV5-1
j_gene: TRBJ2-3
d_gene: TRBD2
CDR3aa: CASSLVASGGSDTQYF
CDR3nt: TGCGCCAGCAGCTTGGTGGCTAGCGGGGGGTCAGATACGCAGTATTTT

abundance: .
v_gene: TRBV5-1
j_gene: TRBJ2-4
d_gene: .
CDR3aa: CASMGGTHENIQYF
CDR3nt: TGCGCCAGCATGGGAGGAACTCATGAAAACATTCAGTACTTC

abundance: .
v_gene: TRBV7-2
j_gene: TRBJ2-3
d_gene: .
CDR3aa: CASSAQDFVTDTQYF
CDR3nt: TGTGCCAGCAGCGCACAGGACTTTGTCACAGATACGCAGTATTTT

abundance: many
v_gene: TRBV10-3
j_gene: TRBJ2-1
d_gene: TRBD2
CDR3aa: CAIKGTSGGRGEQFF
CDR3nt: TGTGCCATCAAAGGGACTAGCGGGGGGAGGGGTGAGCAGTTCTTC

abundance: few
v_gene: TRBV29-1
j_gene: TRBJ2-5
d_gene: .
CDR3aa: CSVARSQETQYF
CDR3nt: TGCAGCGTCGCCAGGAGCCAAGAGACCCAGTACTTC

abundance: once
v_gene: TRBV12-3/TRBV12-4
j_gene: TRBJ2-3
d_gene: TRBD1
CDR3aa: CASSQGVADTQYF
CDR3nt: TGTGCCAGCAGTCAGGGGGTCGCAGATACGCAGTATTTT

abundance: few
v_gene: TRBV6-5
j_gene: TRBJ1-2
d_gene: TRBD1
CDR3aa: CASRYTGTANYGYTF
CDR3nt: TGTGCCAGCAGATATACCGGGACAGCTAACTATGGCTACACCTTC

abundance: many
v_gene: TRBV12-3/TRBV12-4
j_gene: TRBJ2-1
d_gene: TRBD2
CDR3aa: CASSLAPPASGAYNEQFF
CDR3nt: TGTGCCAGCAGTTTAGCACCCCCCGCTAGCGGAGCCTACAATGAGCAGTTCTTC

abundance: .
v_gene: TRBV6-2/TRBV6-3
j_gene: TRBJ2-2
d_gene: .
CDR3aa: CASRLGAGEELFF
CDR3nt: TGTGCCAGCAGATTGGGAGCCGGGGAGGAGCTGTTTTTT

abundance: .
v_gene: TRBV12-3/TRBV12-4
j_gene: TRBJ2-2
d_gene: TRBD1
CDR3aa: CASSYSGGAGRTGELFF
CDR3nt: TGTGCCAGCAGTTACTCAGGGGGCGCGGGTCGCACCGGGGAGCTGTTTTTT

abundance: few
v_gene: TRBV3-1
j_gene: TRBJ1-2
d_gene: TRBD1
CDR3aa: CASSPQPGQGDYGYTF
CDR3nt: TGTGCCAGCAGCCCCCAACCGGGACAGGGAGACTATGGCTACACCTTC

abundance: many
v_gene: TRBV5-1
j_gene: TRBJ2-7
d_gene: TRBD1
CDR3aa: CASSLVSAGGEQYF
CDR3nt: TGCGCCAGCAGCTTGGTGAGTGCAGGGGGCGAGCAGTACTTC

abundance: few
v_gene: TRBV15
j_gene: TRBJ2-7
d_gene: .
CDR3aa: CATSREGGHEQYF
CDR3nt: TGTGCCACCAGCAGAGAGGGAGGCCACGAGCAGTACTTC

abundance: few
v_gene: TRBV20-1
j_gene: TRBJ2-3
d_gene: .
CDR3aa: CSASIISTDTQYF
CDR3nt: TGCAGTGCTAGCATCATTTCCACAGATACGCAGTATTTT

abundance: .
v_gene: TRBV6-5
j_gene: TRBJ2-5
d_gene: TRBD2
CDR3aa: CASSWRTSGYQETQYF
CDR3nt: TGTGCCAGCAGTTGGCGGACTAGCGGATACCAAGAGACCCAGTACTTC

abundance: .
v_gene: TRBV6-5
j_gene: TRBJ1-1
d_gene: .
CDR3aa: CASRRGGSTEAFF
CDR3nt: TGTGCCAGCAGACGTGGGGGAAGCACTGAAGCTTTCTTT

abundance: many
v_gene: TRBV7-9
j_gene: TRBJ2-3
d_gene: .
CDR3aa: CASSPDTEETQYF
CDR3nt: TGTGCCAGCAGCCCGGACACGGAGGAGACGCAGTATTTT

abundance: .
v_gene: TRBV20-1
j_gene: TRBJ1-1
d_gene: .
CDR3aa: CSAPKTRGVTEAFF
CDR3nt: TGCAGTGCCCCCAAAACCCGGGGGGTGACTGAAGCTTTCTTT

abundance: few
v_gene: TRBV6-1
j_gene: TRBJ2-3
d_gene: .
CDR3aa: CASSRTKWGTSTQYF
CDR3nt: TGTGCCAGCAGTAGGACAAAGTGGGGGACATCAACGCAGTATTTT

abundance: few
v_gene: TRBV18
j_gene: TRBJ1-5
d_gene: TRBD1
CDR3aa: CASSPTGDRRQPQHF
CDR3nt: TGTGCCAGCTCCCCCACAGGGGACAGAAGGCAGCCCCAGCATTTT

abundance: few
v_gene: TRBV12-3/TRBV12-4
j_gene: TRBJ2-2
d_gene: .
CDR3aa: CASNRENTGELFF
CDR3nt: TGTGCCAGCAACCGGGAGAACACCGGGGAGCTGTTTTTT

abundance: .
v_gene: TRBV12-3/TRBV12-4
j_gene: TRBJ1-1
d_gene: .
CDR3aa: CASSLMGARTEAFF
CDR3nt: TGTGCCAGCAGTTTAATGGGGGCGAGGACTGAAGCTTTCTTT

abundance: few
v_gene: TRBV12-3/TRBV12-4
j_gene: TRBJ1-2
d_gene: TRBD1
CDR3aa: CASRQGVVDGYTF
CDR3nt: TGTGCCAGCAGACAGGGGGTGGTGGATGGCTACACCTTC

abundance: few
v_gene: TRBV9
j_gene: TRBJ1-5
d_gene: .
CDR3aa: CASSVGTEGNQPQHF
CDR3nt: TGTGCCAGCAGCGTAGGAACCGAAGGTAATCAGCCCCAGCATTTT

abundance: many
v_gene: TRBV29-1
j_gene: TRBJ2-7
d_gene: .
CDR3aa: CSVPEANEQYF
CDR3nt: TGCAGCGTCCCGGAGGCGAACGAGCAGTACTTC

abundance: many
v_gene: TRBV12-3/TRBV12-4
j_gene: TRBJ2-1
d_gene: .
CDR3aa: CASSLVRNEQFF
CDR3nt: TGTGCCAGCAGTTTGGTCCGGAATGAGCAGTTCTTC

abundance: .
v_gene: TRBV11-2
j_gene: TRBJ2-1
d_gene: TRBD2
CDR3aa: CASSLEGRGANYNEQFF
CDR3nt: TGTGCCAGCAGCTTAGAGGGGCGGGGGGCCAACTACAATGAGCAGTTCTTC

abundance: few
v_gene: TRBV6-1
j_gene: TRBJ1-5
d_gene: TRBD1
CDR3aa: CASGRAWTGYDQPQHF
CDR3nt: TGTGCCAGCGGACGTGCTTGGACAGGGTACGATCAGCCCCAGCATTTT

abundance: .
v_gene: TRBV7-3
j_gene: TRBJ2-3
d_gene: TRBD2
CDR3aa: CASSLKLAGGWDSTDTQYF
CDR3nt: TGTGCCAGCAGCTTAAAGTTAGCGGGAGGATGGGATAGCACAGATACGCAGTATTTT

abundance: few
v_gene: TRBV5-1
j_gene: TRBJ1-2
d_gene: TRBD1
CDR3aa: CASSLDRGTGLNYGYTF
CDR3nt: TGCGCCAGCAGCTTGGATCGAGGGACAGGCCTGAACTATGGCTACACCTTC

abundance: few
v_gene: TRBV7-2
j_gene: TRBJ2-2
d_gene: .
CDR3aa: CASSRNVLSGSGELFF
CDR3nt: TGTGCCAGCAGCCGCAACGTCCTCTCAGGGTCCGGGGAGCTGTTTTTT

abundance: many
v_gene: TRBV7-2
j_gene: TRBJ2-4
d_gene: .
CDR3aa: CASSLNLAKNIQYF
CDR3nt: TGTGCCAGCAGCTTAAACCTAGCCAAAAACATTCAGTACTTC

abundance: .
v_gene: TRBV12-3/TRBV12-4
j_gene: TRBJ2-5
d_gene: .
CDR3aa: CASSYEWGSLETQYF
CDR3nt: TGTGCCAGCAGCTACGAATGGGGATCGTTAGAGACCCAGTACTTC

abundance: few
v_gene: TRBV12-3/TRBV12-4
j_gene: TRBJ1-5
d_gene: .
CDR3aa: CASSFGSGPQHF
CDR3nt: TGTGCCAGCAGTTTTGGCAGCGGGCCCCAGCATTTT

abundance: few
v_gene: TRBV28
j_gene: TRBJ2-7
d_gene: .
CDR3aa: CASGGHRVRDISYEQYF
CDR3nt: TGTGCCAGCGGAGGGCACAGGGTAAGGGACATTTCCTACGAGCAGTACTTC